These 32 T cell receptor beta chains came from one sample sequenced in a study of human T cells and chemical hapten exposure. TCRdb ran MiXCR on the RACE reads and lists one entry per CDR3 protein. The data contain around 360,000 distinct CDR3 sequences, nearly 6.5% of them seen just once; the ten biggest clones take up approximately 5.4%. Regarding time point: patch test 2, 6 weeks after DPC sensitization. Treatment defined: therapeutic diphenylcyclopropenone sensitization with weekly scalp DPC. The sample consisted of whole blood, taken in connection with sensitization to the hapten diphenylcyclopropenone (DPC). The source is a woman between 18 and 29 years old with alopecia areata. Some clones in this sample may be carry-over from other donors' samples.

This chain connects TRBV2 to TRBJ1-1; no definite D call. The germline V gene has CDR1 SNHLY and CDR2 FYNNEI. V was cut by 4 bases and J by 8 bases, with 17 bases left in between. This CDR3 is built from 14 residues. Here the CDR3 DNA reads TGTGCCAGCAGTGGGGTGGAGGTGGCGGGCGAAGCTTTCTTT. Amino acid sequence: CASSGVEVAGEAFF.

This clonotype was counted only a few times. CDR3 nucleotide sequence: TGTGCCACCAGCAGAGATGTGGGGGAGGATGAAAAACTGTTTTTT. Protein product: CATSRDVGEDEKLFF. The chain carries TRBV15 and TRBJ1-4; perhaps TRBD1 as D (5 bases). Trimming removed 0 bases from V and 6 bases from J, with 11 bases in between. Germline CDR1 reads LNHNV; CDR2 reads YYDKDF (reference sequence). CDR3 length equals 15 residues.

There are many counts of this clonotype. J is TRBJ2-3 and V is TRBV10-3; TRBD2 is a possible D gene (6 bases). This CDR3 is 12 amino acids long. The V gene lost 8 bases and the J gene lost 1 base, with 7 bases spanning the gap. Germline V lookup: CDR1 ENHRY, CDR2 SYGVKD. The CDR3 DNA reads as TGTGCCATCGGCGGGGGCACAGATACGCAGTATTTT. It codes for CAIGGGTDTQYF.

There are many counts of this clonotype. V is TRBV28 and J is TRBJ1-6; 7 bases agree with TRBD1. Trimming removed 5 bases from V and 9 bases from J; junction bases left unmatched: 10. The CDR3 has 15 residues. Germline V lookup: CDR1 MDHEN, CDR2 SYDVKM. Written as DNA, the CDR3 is TGTGCCAGCAGTCCCACGACAGGGAGGAGTTCACCCCTCCACTTT. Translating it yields CASSPTTGRSSPLHF. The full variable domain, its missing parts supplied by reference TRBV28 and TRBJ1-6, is DVKVTQSSRYLVKRTGEKVFLECVQDMDHENMFWYRQDPGLGLRLIYFSYDVKMKEKGDIPEGYSVSREKKERFSLILESASTNQTSMYLCASSPTTGRSSPLHFGNGTRLTVT.

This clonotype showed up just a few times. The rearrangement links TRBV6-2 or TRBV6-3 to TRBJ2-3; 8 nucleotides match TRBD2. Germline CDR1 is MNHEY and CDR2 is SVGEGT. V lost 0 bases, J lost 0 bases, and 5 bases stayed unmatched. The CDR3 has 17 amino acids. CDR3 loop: CASSYSGSGASTDTQYF. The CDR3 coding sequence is TGTGCCAGCAGTTACTCTGGTAGCGGGGCTAGCACAGATACGCAGTATTTT.

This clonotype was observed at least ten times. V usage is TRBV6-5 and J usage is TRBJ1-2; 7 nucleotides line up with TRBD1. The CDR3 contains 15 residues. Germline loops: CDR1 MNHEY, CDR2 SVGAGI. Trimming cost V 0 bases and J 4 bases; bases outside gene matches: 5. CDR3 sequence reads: CASSYSLDRAYGYTF. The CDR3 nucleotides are TGTGCCAGCAGTTACTCCTTAGACAGGGCCTATGGCTACACCTTC.

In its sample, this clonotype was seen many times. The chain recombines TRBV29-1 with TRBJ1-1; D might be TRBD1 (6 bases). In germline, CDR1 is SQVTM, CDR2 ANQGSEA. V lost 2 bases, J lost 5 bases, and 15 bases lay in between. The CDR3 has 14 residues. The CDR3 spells CSVETVTGWTEAFF. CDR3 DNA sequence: TGCAGCGTTGAAACGGTAACAGGGTGGACTGAAGCTTTCTTT.

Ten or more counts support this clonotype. This CDR3 reads CASSQARGIRYGYTF. Written as DNA, the CDR3 is TGCGCCAGCAGCCAAGCTAGGGGGATTCGGTATGGCTACACCTTC. The chain recombines TRBV4-3 with TRBJ1-2; possibly TRBD1 for D (6 bases). With 1 base removed from V and 5 bases from J, the gap between germline ends came to 14 bases. Germline V CDR1 and CDR2: LGHNA, YSLEER. This CDR3 spans 15 amino acids.

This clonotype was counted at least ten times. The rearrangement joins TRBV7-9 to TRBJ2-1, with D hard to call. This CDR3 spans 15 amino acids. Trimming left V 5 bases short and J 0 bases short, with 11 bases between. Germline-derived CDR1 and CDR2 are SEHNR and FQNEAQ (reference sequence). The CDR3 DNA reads TGTGCCAGCAGCGCGCCTTTGAGCTCCTACAATGAGCAGTTCTTC. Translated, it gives CASSAPLSSYNEQFF.

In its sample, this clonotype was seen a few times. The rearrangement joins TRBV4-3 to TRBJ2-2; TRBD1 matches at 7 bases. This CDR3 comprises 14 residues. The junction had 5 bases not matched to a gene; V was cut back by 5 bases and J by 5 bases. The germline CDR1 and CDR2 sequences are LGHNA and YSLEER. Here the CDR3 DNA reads TGCGCCAGCAGCTGGGGACAGAAAACCGGGGAGCTGTTTTTT. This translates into CASSWGQKTGELFF.

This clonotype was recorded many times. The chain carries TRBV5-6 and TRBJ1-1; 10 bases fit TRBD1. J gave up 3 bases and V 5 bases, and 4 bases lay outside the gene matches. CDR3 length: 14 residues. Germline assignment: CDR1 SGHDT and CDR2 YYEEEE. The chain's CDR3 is CASSSGTGDTEAFF. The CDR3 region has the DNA TGTGCCAGCAGTTCCGGGACAGGGGACACTGAAGCTTTCTTT.

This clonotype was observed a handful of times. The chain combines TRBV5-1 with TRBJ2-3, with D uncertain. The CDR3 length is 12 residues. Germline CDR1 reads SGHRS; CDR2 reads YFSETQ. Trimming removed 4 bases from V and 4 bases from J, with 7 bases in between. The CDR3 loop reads CASSQEADTQYF. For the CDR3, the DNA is TGCGCCAGCAGCCAAGAGGCAGATACGCAGTATTTT.

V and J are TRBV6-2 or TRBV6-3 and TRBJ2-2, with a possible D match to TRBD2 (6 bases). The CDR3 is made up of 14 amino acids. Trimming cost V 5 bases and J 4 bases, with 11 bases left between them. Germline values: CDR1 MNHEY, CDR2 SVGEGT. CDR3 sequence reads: CASSTDYLTGELFF. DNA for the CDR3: TGTGCCAGCAGTACGGACTACCTCACCGGGGAGCTGTTTTTT.

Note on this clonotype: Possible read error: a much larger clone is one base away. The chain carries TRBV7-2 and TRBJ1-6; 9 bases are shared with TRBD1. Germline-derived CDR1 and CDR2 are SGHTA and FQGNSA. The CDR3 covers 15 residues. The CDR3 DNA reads TGTGCCAGCAGGCCCAACAGGGGGCGGAATTCACCCATCCACTTT. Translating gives CASRPNRGRNSPIHF.

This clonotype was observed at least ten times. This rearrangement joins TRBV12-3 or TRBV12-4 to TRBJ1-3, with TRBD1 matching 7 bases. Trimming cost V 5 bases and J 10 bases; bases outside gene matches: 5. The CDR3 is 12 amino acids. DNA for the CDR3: TGTGCCAGCAGTCCTACAGGGGAAACCATATATTTT. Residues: CASSPTGETIYF.

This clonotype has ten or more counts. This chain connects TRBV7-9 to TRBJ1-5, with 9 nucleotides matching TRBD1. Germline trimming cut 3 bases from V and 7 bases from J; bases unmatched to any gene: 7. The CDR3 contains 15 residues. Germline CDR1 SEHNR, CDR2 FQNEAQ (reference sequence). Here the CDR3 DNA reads TGTGCCAGCAGCTTGTCCGGGACAGGGATGCAGCCCCAGCATTTT. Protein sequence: CASSLSGTGMQPQHF. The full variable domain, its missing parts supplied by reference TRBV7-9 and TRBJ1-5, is DTGVSQNPRHKITKRGQNVTFRCDPISEHNRLYWYRQTLGQGPEFLTYFQNEAQLEKSRLLSDRFSAERPKGSFSTLEIQRTEQGDSAMYLCASSLSGTGMQPQHFGDGTRLSIL.

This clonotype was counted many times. The CDR3 coding sequence is TGTGCCAGCAGCCATGTATCAGGCACTGAAGCTTTCTTT. Translating it yields CASSHVSGTEAFF. This chain links TRBV3-1 with TRBJ1-1, with D unclear. The CDR3 has 13 amino acids. V dropped 3 bases and J dropped 4 bases, with 9 bases sitting between them. Germline V lookup: CDR1 LGHDT, CDR2 YNNKEL (reference sequence).

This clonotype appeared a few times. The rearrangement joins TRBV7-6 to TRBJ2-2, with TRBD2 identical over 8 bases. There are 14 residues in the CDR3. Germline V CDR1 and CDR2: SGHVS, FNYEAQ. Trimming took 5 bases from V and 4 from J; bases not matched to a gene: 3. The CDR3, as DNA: TGTGCCAGCAGCCGGGGGGGCAGCACCGGGGAGCTGTTTTTT. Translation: CASSRGGSTGELFF.

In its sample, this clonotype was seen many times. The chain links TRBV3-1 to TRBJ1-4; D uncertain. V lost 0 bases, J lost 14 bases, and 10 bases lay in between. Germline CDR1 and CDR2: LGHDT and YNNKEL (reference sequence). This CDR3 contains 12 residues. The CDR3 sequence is CASSQDRLSLFF. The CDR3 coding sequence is TGTGCCAGCAGCCAAGATAGGCTGTCGCTGTTTTTT.

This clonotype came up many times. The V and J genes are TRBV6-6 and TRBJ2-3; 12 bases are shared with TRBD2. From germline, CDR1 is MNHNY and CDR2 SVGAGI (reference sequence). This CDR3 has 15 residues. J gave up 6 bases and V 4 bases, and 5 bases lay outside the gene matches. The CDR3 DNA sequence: TGTGCCAGCAGTTCTCCTAGCGGGGGGGTTGATACGCAGTATTTT. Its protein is CASSSPSGGVDTQYF.

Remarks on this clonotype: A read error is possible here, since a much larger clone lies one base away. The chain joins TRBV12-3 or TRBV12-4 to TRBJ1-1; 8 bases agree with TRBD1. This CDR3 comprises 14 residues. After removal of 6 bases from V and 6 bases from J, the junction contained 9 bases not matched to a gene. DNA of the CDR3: TGTGCCAGCAGCCAACTAGACAGGGGCGCTGAAGCTTTCTTT. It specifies CASSQLDRGAEAFF.

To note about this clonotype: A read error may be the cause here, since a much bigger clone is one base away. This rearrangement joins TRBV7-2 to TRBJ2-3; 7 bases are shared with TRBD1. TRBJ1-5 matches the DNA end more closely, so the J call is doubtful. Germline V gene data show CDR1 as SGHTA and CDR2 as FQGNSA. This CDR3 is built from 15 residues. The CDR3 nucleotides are TGTGCCAGCAGCTTTTCGACCGGGGGACAGAGCACGCAGCATTTT. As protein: CASSFSTGGQSTQHF.

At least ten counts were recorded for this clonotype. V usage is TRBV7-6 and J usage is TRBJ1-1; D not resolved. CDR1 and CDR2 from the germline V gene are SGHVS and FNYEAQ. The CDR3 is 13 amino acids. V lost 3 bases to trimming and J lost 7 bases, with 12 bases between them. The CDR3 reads CASSLAGGGEAFF. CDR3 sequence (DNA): TGTGCCAGCAGCTTGGCCGGAGGCGGTGAAGCTTTCTTT.

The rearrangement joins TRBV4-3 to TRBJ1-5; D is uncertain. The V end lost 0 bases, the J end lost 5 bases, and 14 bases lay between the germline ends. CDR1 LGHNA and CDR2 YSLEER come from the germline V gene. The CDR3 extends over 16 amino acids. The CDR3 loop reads CASSQDPGDGHQPQHF. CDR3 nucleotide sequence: TGCGCCAGCAGCCAAGATCCCGGTGACGGACATCAGCCCCAGCATTTT.

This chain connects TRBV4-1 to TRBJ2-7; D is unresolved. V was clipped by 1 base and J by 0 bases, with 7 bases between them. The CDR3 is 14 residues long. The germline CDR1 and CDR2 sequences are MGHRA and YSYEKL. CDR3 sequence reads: CASSQVYSSYEQYF. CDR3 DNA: TGCGCCAGCAGCCAAGTATACAGCTCCTACGAGCAGTACTTC.

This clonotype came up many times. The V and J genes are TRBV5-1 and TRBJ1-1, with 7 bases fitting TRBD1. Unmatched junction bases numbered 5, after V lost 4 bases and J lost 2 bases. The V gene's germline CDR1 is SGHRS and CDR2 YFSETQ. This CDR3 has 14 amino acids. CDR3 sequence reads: CASSRTGVNTEAFF. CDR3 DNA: TGCGCCAGCAGCCGGACAGGCGTTAACACTGAAGCTTTCTTT.

CDR3 sequence reads: CSVGSRLAQETQYF. The CDR3 DNA sequence: TGCAGCGTTGGTAGCCGCTTAGCCCAAGAGACCCAGTACTTC. The chain couples TRBV29-1 to TRBJ2-5; no definite D call. The V and J ends lost 4 bases and 1 base respectively, with 13 bases between them. In germline, CDR1 is SQVTM, CDR2 ANQGSEA. This CDR3 is built from 14 residues.

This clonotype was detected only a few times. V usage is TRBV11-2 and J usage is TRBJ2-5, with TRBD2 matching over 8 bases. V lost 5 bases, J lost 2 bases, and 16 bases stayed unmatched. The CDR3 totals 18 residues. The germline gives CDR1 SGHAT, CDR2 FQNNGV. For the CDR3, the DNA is TGTGCCAGCAGCCAAGGCCGCGGGGGGCAGATGACTCAAGAGACCCAGTACTTC. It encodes CASSQGRGGQMTQETQYF.

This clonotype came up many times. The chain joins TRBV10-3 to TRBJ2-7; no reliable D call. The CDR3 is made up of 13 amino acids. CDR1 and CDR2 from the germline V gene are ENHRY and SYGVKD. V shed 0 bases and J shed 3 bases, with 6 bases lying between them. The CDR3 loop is CAISESQSYEQYF. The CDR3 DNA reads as TGTGCCATCAGTGAGTCACAGAGCTACGAGCAGTACTTC.

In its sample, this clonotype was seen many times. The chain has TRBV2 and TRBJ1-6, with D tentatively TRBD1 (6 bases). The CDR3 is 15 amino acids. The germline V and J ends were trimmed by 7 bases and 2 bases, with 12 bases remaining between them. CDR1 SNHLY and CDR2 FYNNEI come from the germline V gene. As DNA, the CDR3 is TGTGCCAGCATCGAACGGACAGCCTATAATTCACCCCTCCACTTT. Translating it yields CASIERTAYNSPLHF.

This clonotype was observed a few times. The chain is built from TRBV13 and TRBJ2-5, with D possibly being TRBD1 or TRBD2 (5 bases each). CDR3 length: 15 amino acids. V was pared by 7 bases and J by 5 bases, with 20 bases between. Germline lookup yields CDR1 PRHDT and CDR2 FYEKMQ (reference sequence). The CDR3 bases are TGTGCCAGCAACCGGAGGACATACCAGGCGGAGACCCAGTACTTC. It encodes CASNRRTYQAETQYF.

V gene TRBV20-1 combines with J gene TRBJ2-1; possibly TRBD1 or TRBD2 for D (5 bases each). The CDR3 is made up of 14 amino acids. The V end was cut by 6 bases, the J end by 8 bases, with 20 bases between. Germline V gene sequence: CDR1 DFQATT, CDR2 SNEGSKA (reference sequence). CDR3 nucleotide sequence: TGCAGTGCCGAGATTCTAGGTAGGGGAGATGAGCAGTTCTTC. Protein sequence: CSAEILGRGDEQFF.